The 12 T cell receptor beta chains below come from one sample, sequenced in a study of T cells in Graves' hyperthyroidism and ophthalmopathy. There were TCR beta CDR3 regions amplified from RNA transcripts. The TCR CDR3 first-round RT-PCR relied on the HTBI primer set. TCRdb recomputed calls from the multiplex PCR reads with MiXCR, one row per CDR3 protein. The sample contains 110,000 to 150,000 distinct CDR3 sequences, about 20% of which appear only once. The sequenced material came from blood. The receptors stem from a woman in her 50s with Graves' hyperthyroidism that later progressed to Graves' ophthalmopathy.

This clonotype showed up just a few times. The chain couples TRBV20-1 to TRBJ2-2; either TRBD1 or TRBD2 may supply D (6 bases each). Trimming removed 5 bases from V and 1 base from J, with 17 bases in between. The CDR3 extends over 16 amino acids. Germline lookup yields CDR1 DFQATT and CDR2 SNEGSKA (reference sequence). CDR3: CSARGPGGQNTGELFF. CDR3 sequence (DNA): TGCAGTGCTCGGGGCCCCGGGGGCCAGAACACCGGGGAGCTGTTTTTT.

The chain couples TRBV5-6 to TRBJ2-2; TRBD1 aligns across 8 bases. The V segment lost 0 bases and the J segment 5 bases; nucleotides outside the gene matches: 9. Germline CDR1 reads SGHDT; CDR2 reads YYEEEE. CDR3 length: 17 amino acids. The CDR3 is CASSLGQGAVRTGELFF. The CDR3 DNA follows: TGTGCCAGCAGCTTGGGGCAGGGGGCGGTTCGGACCGGGGAGCTGTTTTTT. The variable domain in full, with the rest retrieved from reference TRBV5-6 and TRBJ2-2, is DAGVTQSPTHLIKTRGQQVTLRCSPKSGHDTVSWYQQALGQGPQFIFQYYEEEERQRGNFPDRFSGHQFPNYSSELNVNALLLGDSALYLCASSLGQGAVRTGELFFGEGSRLTVL.

V is TRBV28 and J is TRBJ2-6, with 10 bases fitting TRBD1. This CDR3 has 19 amino acids. Germline trimming cut 5 bases from V and 1 base from J; bases unmatched to any gene: 11. Germline CDR1 and CDR2: MDHEN and SYDVKM. As DNA, the CDR3 is TGTGCCAGCAGTCTGGACAGGGGGAGAAAGGATTCTGGGGCCAACGTCCTGACTTTC. It translates to CASSLDRGRKDSGANVLTF.

This clonotype was observed many times. The chain joins TRBV28 to TRBJ1-4, with 7 bases lining up with TRBD1. The CDR3 runs 14 residues. The V and J ends lost 2 bases and 7 bases, in that order; junction bases with no gene match: 4. Germline lookup yields CDR1 MDHEN and CDR2 SYDVKM. The CDR3 sequence is CASSLGQVPEKLFF. For the CDR3, the DNA is TGTGCCAGCAGTTTAGGACAGGTGCCTGAAAAACTGTTTTTT.

The V and J genes are TRBV30 and TRBJ2-3, with D maybe TRBD2 (5 bases). Trimming left V 5 bases short and J 4 bases short, with 10 bases between. The CDR3 has 12 residues. The V gene's germline CDR1 is GTSNPN and CDR2 SVGIG (reference sequence). CDR3 coding DNA: TGTGCCTGGCGGGGTAGGGCAGATACGCAGTATTTT. It specifies CAWRGRADTQYF.

In its sample, this clonotype was seen many times. The genes are TRBV12-3 or TRBV12-4 and TRBJ2-1, with 10 positions matching TRBD1. The V and J ends lost 3 bases and 8 bases, in that order; junction bases with no gene match: 7. CDR3 length equals 15 residues. CDR3 nucleotide sequence: TGTGCCAGCAGTTTGTATCGAGGGACAGGGGATGAGCAGTTCTTC. This sequence encodes CASSLYRGTGDEQFF.

The rearrangement links TRBV7-2 to TRBJ2-7; TRBD2 agrees at 7 bases. Germline V gene data show CDR1 as SGHTA and CDR2 as FQGNSA. Trimming cost V 6 bases and J 0 bases; bases outside gene matches: 8. This CDR3 spans 15 amino acids. In DNA, the CDR3 is TGTGCCAGCAGGCAAGGGGCTAGCGGCTCCTACGAGCAGTACTTC. Encoded protein: CASRQGASGSYEQYF.

V and J are TRBV7-9 and TRBJ1-2; tentatively, D is TRBD1 (5 bases). Trimming stripped 1 base from V and 4 bases from J, with 13 bases between. The CDR3 contains 15 residues. Germline V gene sequence: CDR1 SEHNR, CDR2 FQNEAQ (reference sequence). The CDR3 region has the DNA TGTGCCAGCAGCTTAGGTCCTGACAGCTTCTATGGCTACACCTTC. As protein: CASSLGPDSFYGYTF.

This chain uses TRBV29-1 with TRBJ2-6; TRBD1 matches at 8 bases. The CDR3 is 15 amino acids. CDR1 is SQVTM and CDR2 is ANQGSEA in the germline V gene. The V and J ends lost 4 bases and 2 bases, in that order; junction bases with no gene match: 4. CDR3 nucleotides: TGCAGCGTTGGGGCAGGGGGCGCTGGGGCCAACGTCCTGACTTTC. Its protein product is CSVGAGGAGANVLTF.

This clonotype was detected many times. The chain recombines TRBV18 with TRBJ1-2; no definite D call. The ends were cut back, 6 bases at V and 4 bases at J, with 18 bases in the middle. The CDR3 runs 15 residues. Germline lookup yields CDR1 KGHSH and CDR2 LQKENI. Written as DNA, the CDR3 is TGTGCCAGCTCCCCTACCTCACTATTCTCCTATGGCTACACCTTC. Encoded protein: CASSPTSLFSYGYTF.

This clonotype came up many times. The chain couples TRBV5-6 to TRBJ2-3, with 9 bases aligning to TRBD1. The J segment lost 2 bases and the V segment lost 0 bases, leaving 1 base of the junction unmatched. Per germline, CDR1 SGHDT and CDR2 YYEEEE. The CDR3 has 15 residues. This chain's CDR3 is CASSLGDRDTDTQYF. The CDR3, as DNA: TGTGCCAGCAGCTTGGGGGACAGGGACACAGATACGCAGTATTTT.

There are a few counts of this clonotype. The chain recombines TRBV7-8 with TRBJ1-2, with D unresolved. Trimming removed 5 bases at V and 0 bases at J, with 13 bases between. Germline-derived CDR1 and CDR2 are SGHVS and FQNEAQ. The length of the CDR3 is 15 residues. In nucleotides, the CDR3 is TGTGCCAGCAGCCGCTGGGCTGCTACTAACTATGGCTACACCTTC. This gives the protein CASSRWAATNYGYTF.